This T cell receptor beta chain was captured by sequencing in a study of T-cell reconstitution after alpha-beta-depleted transplantation in children. The V and J ends lost 6 bases and 5 bases, in that order; junction bases with no gene match: 4. This CDR3 comprises 12 residues. The germline V gene has CDR1 DFQATT and CDR2 SNEGSKA (reference sequence). The study's findings and limits: It was newly produced T cells that mostly accounted for T-cell counts and diversity one year after transplant. Reportedly, roughly two months post-transplant, alpha-beta T cells arose from several hundred expanded graft clones. Where some patients showed high TCRbeta diversity at day 60, it came from recipient T cells and thymic progenitors that had survived.

A TCRbeta library incorporating unique molecular identifiers was prepared. A single record per CDR3 protein comes from TCRdb applying MiXCR to the PCR reads. In the table there are 200,000 to 250,000 distinct CDR3 sequences, roughly 8% of which are singletons. This clonotype was picked up a small number of times. Antigen specificity is unknown. Here the sequenced sample was PBMCs, mostly from graft donor cells, taken 180 days after TCRalphabeta/CD19-depleted stem cell transplant. This chain connects TRBV20-1 to TRBJ2-5; 9 nucleotides align to TRBD1. This clonotype originated in a male patient under 18 who had a stem cell transplant for acute lymphoblastic leukemia, so the T cells may come from the graft donor. This chain's CDR3 is CSATQGAETQYF. The CDR3 region has the DNA TGCAGTGCCACACAGGGGGCTGAGACCCAGTACTTC.